Listed below are T cell receptor beta chains from one sample, sequenced in a study of blood T cell repertoires in COVID-19. Some clones are missing from TCRdb's copy, which holds only in-frame ones; the method was immunoSEQ multiplex PCR. The repertoire has fewer than 350,000 clones, roughly 90% of them found once; the top ten carry approximately 1%. Material: PBMCs or T cells enriched from blood (not recorded which). Receptors originate from a woman aged 25 to 45 who had recovered from COVID-19. Each CDR3 is given without its conserved first and last residue. The D gene is left open where the match is weak.

>TRBV27|12|NA
ASGRTDFSYEQY
>TRBV7-9|14|TRBD1
AYTESGQGTNYGYT
>TRBV27|13|TRBD2
ASTLLAGKGNEQF
>TRBV13|16|TRBD1
ASSSTMTGVNRNYGYT
>TRBV7-2|14|NA
ASSGLRAGRQETQY
>TRBV6-1|14|TRBD1
ASSENNRGSTGELF
>TRBV4-3|16|NA
ASSLIYRRGVDYNEQF
>TRBV10-1|15|TRBD2
ASSETGTSGRDMEQF
>TRBV5-1|15|NA
ASSLVGQGANTGELF
>TRBV18|12|TRBD1
ASSPTGGYNEQF
>TRBV9|13|NA
ASSVGGHENTEAF
>TRBV30|12|NA
AWSVRGRGYGYT
>TRBV24-1|15|TRBD2
ATSDYKASGPQGAQY
>TRBV19|10|NA
ASSIPGYEQY
>TRBV6-1|12|NA
ASSEYYSQSPLH
>TRBV2|13|TRBD2
ASSLSRGGSATQY
>TRBV28|14|NA
ASSPFRRSSTDTQY
>TRBV27|11|NA
ASTLASGHEAF
>TRBV5-1|15|TRBD1
ASSLGQGARLNTEAF
>TRBV6-2/TRBV6-3|13|NA
ASSSGRLTAYEQY
>TRBV19|11|TRBD1
ASRGQSNYEQY
>TRBV11-2|13|TRBD1
ASSSSLGQTDTQY
>TRBV19|12|NA
ASSMGGTNEKLF
>TRBV19|12|TRBD1
ASTFKTGETEAF
>TRBV30|13|TRBD1
AWSRTGAVGNTIY
>TRBV28|13|NA
ASSLAPGGKDGYT
>TRBV5-6|11|TRBD1
ASKGQDNSPLH
>TRBV7-9|12|NA
ALAPGTTYNEQF
>TRBV28|12|TRBD1
ASSFRDRDYGYT
>TRBV19|11|NA
ASSQGGNQPQH
>TRBV29-1|11|NA
SASGLGGQPQH
>TRBV5-8|12|NA
ASSYVVRNTEAF
>TRBV19|13|TRBD1
ASSARQGLNTEAF
>TRBV28|10|NA
ASSGPYNEQF
>TRBV19|12|NA
ASSNEPNTGELF
>TRBV19|13|TRBD2
ASSILAGARETQY
>TRBV9|14|TRBD1
ASSVGQGVGSYEQY
>TRBV10-1|17|TRBD1
ASSDPPGTGIIWRYEQY
>TRBV18|16|TRBD2
ASSPRLKAGTNTGELF
>TRBV13|11|TRBD1
ASSFGQGSEQY
>TRBV28|13|NA
ASSSPGLTFYEQY
>TRBV20-1|13|TRBD2
SASPLLAGGYEQY
>TRBV28|11|NA
ASSRGPTGGYT
>TRBV11-2|14|NA
ASSPPGGAANTEAF
>TRBV9|13|NA
ASSVESGRGYGYT
>TRBV6-1|12|NA
ASNEQTYNSPLH
>TRBV6-5|11|TRBD1
ASSPQSGGGYT
>TRBV10-2|10|NA
ASSRGWETQY
>TRBV7-9|12|NA
ASSLDKSQETQY
>TRBV3-1/TRBV3-2|10|NA
ASSYSSYEQY